These 20 T cell receptor beta chains share one sample of origin, sequenced in a study of cytomegalovirus exposure and HLA in healthy donors (dated by TCRdb to about 2017). Libraries came from the immunoSEQ multiplex PCR assay. For the multiplex PCR, a mixture combining 60 forward primers for TCR Vbeta segments and 13 reverse primers for TCR Jbeta segments was used. As stored in TCRdb, this immuneACCESS dataset retains in-frame rearrangements with V and J assigned. A fraction of the clones does not appear; measured against another copy, unresolved V genes explain less than half of the discrepancy, and the remainder lacks a known reason. The table for this sample lists 90,000 to 120,000 clones; more than 75% of them were counted only once. 4% of the sample lies in the top ten. Sequencing used PBMCs. These receptors came from a woman aged 45 to 65 in good health and CMV-seropositive.

This clone showed up just a few times. The chain combines TRBV5-6 with TRBJ2-3; TRBD2 aligns across 8 bases. Germline assignment: CDR1 SGHDT and CDR2 YYEEEE. The V and J ends lost 0 bases and 4 bases, in that order; junction bases with no gene match: 13. The CDR3 runs 18 residues. The CDR3 reads CASSLGLGSGGGPDTQYF. DNA for the CDR3: TGTGCCAGCAGCTTGGGTCTCGGGTCCGGGGGGGGACCAGATACGCAGTATTTT.

The V gene is TRBV4-1, the J gene TRBJ2-7, with TRBD2 matching 9 bases. V was clipped by 3 bases and J by 4 bases; unmatched bases: 7. The CDR3 runs to 15 residues. Germline V gene lookup returns CDR1 MGHRA and CDR2 YSYEKL. The CDR3 DNA reads as TGCGCCAGCAGCCACCCATTAGCGGGAGTATACGAGCAGTACTTC. As protein: CASSHPLAGVYEQYF.

V and J are TRBV18 and TRBJ1-1; 12 positions match TRBD1. Germline V CDR1 and CDR2: KGHSH, LQKENI. Trimming took 4 bases from V and 10 from J; bases not matched to a gene: 13. The CDR3 spans 16 residues. CDR3 residues: CASSRAGTGGEVRAFF. As DNA, the CDR3 is TGTGCCAGCTCACGCGCCGGGACAGGGGGCGAAGTGCGAGCTTTCTTT.

This clone was seen only a few times. The chain joins TRBV9 to TRBJ2-1, with D perhaps matching TRBD2 (6 bases). V was cut by 2 bases and J by 9 bases, with 18 bases left in between. The CDR3 loop spans 15 amino acids. CDR1 and CDR2 (germline): SGDLS, YYNGEE. CDR3 loop: CASSVVGARGSEQFF. For the CDR3, the DNA is TGTGCCAGCAGCGTGGTAGGGGCCCGGGGGAGTGAGCAGTTCTTC.

This chain connects TRBV13 to TRBJ2-7; D uncertain. Germline lookup yields CDR1 PRHDT and CDR2 FYEKMQ (reference sequence). V shed 5 bases and J shed 6 bases, with 11 bases lying between them. This CDR3 has 12 amino acids. The CDR3 protein is CASSPSGREQYF. The CDR3, as DNA: TGTGCCAGCAGCCCGTCTGGGCGCGAGCAGTACTTC.

The CDR3 here is CASSLGLAGGNEQFF. The CDR3 DNA reads as TGTGCCAGCAGCTTGGGACTAGCGGGGGGGAATGAGCAGTTCTTC. The chain is built from TRBV5-4 and TRBJ2-1; TRBD2 aligns across 14 bases. Trimming took 0 bases from V and 7 from J; bases not matched to a gene: 0. Germline lookup yields CDR1 SGHNT and CDR2 YYREEE (reference sequence). The CDR3 has 15 amino acids.

This chain joins TRBV15 and TRBJ1-4; D not certain. Germline CDR1 and CDR2: LNHNV and YYDKDF (reference sequence). The CDR3 loop spans 13 amino acids. Trimming removed 8 bases at V and 3 bases at J, with 10 bases between. CDR3 nucleotide sequence: TGTGCCACCTCCGGCACAGCTAATGAAAAACTGTTTTTT. Amino acid sequence: CATSGTANEKLFF.

A remark on this clone: At one end, the junction sequence differs from germline, possibly due to a read error. The chain combines TRBV7-9 with TRBJ2-1, with D unresolved. CDR1 SEHNR and CDR2 FQNEAQ come from the germline V gene (reference sequence). The CDR3 has 12 amino acids. In nucleotides, the CDR3 is TGTTCCAGCAGCCCTTTAGCCGGTGAGCAGTTCTTC. This translates into CSSSPLAGEQFF.

The V and J genes are TRBV14 and TRBJ1-2, with D maybe TRBD1 (6 bases). The CDR3 sequence is 15 residues long. V lost 4 bases and J 3 bases, leaving 15 bases between the germline ends. Germline V gene lookup returns CDR1 SGHDN and CDR2 FVKESK. In DNA, the CDR3 is TGTGCCAGCAGCCGCTTGCGTCGGACAGACTATGGCTACACCTTC. Translating it yields CASSRLRRTDYGYTF.

The chain recombines TRBV10-3 with TRBJ2-3; possible D gene TRBD2, 6 bases. CDR3 size: 14 residues. The V gene lost 6 bases and the J gene lost 0 bases, with 10 bases spanning the gap. Germline-derived CDR1 and CDR2 are ENHRY and SYGVKD. DNA for the CDR3: TGTGCCATCAGATCCGGGGGAAGCACAGATACGCAGTATTTT. It yields the protein CAIRSGGSTDTQYF.

The chain links TRBV11-2 to TRBJ1-2; possible D gene TRBD1, 6 bases. CDR3 length: 18 amino acids. Trimming stripped 0 bases from V and 1 base from J, with 18 bases between. Germline CDR1 and CDR2: SGHAT and FQNNGV. The CDR3 DNA reads as TGTGCCAGCAGCTTAGACAAGTCCCTTAACAGGGATAACTATGGCTACACCTTC. Translation: CASSLDKSLNRDNYGYTF.

The chain couples TRBV7-9 to TRBJ1-3, with D maybe TRBD1 (5 bases). The V gene lost 2 bases and the J gene lost 0 bases, with 14 bases spanning the gap. The V gene's germline CDR1 is SEHNR and CDR2 FQNEAQ (reference sequence). This CDR3 region has 17 residues. This chain's CDR3 is CASSLFDSQFSGNTIYF. CDR3 nucleotides: TGTGCCAGCAGCTTATTTGACAGCCAATTCTCTGGAAACACCATATATTTT. Supplemented by reference TRBV7-9 and TRBJ1-3, the full variable domain reads DTGVSQNPRHKITKRGQNVTFRCDPISEHNRLYWYRQTLGQGPEFLTYFQNEAQLEKSRLLSDRFSAERPKGSFSTLEIQRTEQGDSAMYLCASSLFDSQFSGNTIYFGEGSWLTVV.

The genes are TRBV11-3 and TRBJ1-3; D ambiguous. V lost 7 bases and J lost 0, with 7 bases in between. Germline V gene lookup returns CDR1 SGHNT and CDR2 YENEEA. The CDR3 is 13 residues long. The CDR3 reads CASTINSGNTIYF. The CDR3 nucleotides read TGTGCCAGCACAATCAACTCTGGAAACACCATATATTTT.

The J gene is TRBJ2-1, the V gene TRBV5-1, with unresolved D. The V gene lost 4 bases and the J gene lost 6 bases, with 8 bases spanning the gap. Looked up from germline, CDR1 is SGHRS and CDR2 is YFSETQ. The CDR3 totals 12 residues. CDR3 sequence reads: CASSVNSNEQFF. CDR3 sequence (DNA): TGCGCCAGCAGCGTAAATTCCAATGAGCAGTTCTTC.

The J gene is TRBJ2-1, the V gene TRBV2; D perhaps matches TRBD2 (6 bases). Germline lookup yields CDR1 SNHLY and CDR2 FYNNEI. The CDR3 consists of 14 residues. Trimming took 6 bases from V and 7 from J, leaving 16 bases between them. CDR3 region: CASSPDGSRNEQFF. As DNA, the CDR3 is TGTGCCAGCAGCCCTGACGGGAGTAGAAATGAGCAGTTCTTC.

The rearrangement uses TRBV9 and TRBJ2-6, with D maybe TRBD2 (5 bases). CDR1 and CDR2 from the germline V gene are SGDLS and YYNGEE. The CDR3 spans 15 residues. V shed 4 bases and J shed 1 base, with 9 bases lying between them. The CDR3 spells CASSFRGSGANVLTF. The CDR3 region has the DNA TGTGCCAGCAGCTTCCGGGGTTCTGGGGCCAACGTCCTGACTTTC. Based on the CDR3 plus reference TRBV9 and TRBJ2-6, the full variable domain is DSGVTQTPKHLITATGQRVTLRCSPRSGDLSVYWYQQSLDQGLQFLIQYYNGEERAKGNILERFSAQQFPDLHSELNLSSLELGDSALYFCASSFRGSGANVLTFGAGSRLTVL.

This clone was seen a few times. The chain combines TRBV6-5 with TRBJ2-7; D call uncertain. This CDR3 region has 12 residues. CDR1 is MNHEY and CDR2 is SVGAGI in the germline V gene. V was cut by 6 bases and J by 2 bases, with 8 bases left in between. This CDR3 reads CASSDNTYEQYF. CDR3 in DNA: TGTGCCAGCAGCGACAATACCTACGAGCAGTACTTC.

In regard to this clone: One end of the junction does not line up with germline, which may come from a read error. This rearrangement joins TRBV7-9 to TRBJ1-2, with 7 positions matching TRBD1. CDR3 length: 15 amino acids. The V gene's germline CDR1 is SEHNR and CDR2 FQNEAQ (reference sequence). The CDR3 DNA reads as TGTTCCAGCAGCCTCTCGACAGGGTCTAACTATGGCTACACCTTC. Its protein is CSSSLSTGSNYGYTF.

The chain is built from TRBV5-1 and TRBJ2-1; 8 bases match TRBD1. V trimming: 1 base; J trimming: 6 bases; junction bases outside the gene matches: 6. Germline V CDR1 and CDR2: SGHRS, YFSETQ. The CDR3 spans 15 residues. The CDR3 protein is CASSLWGQEFNEQFF. The DNA of the CDR3 is TGCGCCAGCAGCTTGTGGGGACAGGAGTTCAATGAGCAGTTCTTC.

To note about this clone: An end of the junction does not agree with germline; a read error may underlie this. The same CDR3 also results from other DNA sequences found in this sample. The J gene is TRBJ2-6, the V gene TRBV18, with D possibly matching TRBD1 (5 bases). Germline CDR1 and CDR2: KGHSH and LQKENI. This CDR3 has 15 amino acids. CDR3 loop: CASSRISSGANVLTF. The CDR3 bases are TGTGCCAGCTCACGCATTAGCTCTGGGGCCAACGTCCTGACCTTC.